This T cell receptor (beta chain) was sequenced for a study of blood T cell repertoires in COVID-19 (TCRdb year 2020). Background for the entire study: Samples from collaborators originated in the United States, Italy and Spain and spanned both the acute and convalescent phases of COVID-19. The prospective study material was composed of cDNA or gDNA derived from T cells, B-cell-depleted T cells, or PBMCs. Subjects who had been exposed to COVID-19, were actively infected with it, or had recovered from it provided the deeply sampled blood TCRbeta repertoires that made up the dataset. The repertoires were released in a freely available public database intended as a resource for research on the immune response to SARS-CoV-2. The samples were drawn from the first 160 participants of the ongoing ImmuneRACE study and from 950 to 1,500 subjects provided by 6 global collaborators. Sample metadata almost always included a de-identified subject ID, COVID-19 status, age in years and sex. Where available, HLA class I and class II types were taken from metadata supplied by the sample provider and were not determined by assay-based typing. The paper's findings and limits, for the study overall: Clinical and demographic metadata were provided uncurated, with the amount varying by source and participant.

The immunoSEQ Assay, a bias-controlled multiplex PCR, was used to amplify TCRbeta CDR3 regions from genomic DNA. The authors' analysis ran thus. Within the assay, amplification of reference gene primers was used to estimate how many nucleated cells each sample contained. Sequence reads were collapsed and filtered to measure the absolute abundance of every unique TCRbeta CDR3 rearrangement. For each sample, productive Simpson clonality was calculated as the square root of Simpson's diversity index over productive rearrangements. TCRdb stores this immuneACCESS table with in-frame sequences only. Part of the clones is absent; in the studies checked, under half of the shortfall reflects unresolved V genes, and no reason is known for the rest. V, J and clone size reflect that table, while D and trimming were determined from the DNA. The sample yields approximately 500,000 clones; approximately 91% were counted once. Together, the top ten hold roughly 8% of the sample.

V and J lose 5 bases and 5 bases, and a span of 9 bases separates them. The germline V gene supplies CDR1 MNHEY and CDR2 SVGEGT. The CDR3 numbers 12 residues from cysteine through phenylalanine. Only the CDR3 region is kept as DNA, spanning 36 bases read in frame from base 1. At one collaborating source in Seattle, patients were enrolled during active infection and were followed longitudinally through the course of disease. Each collaborating institution followed its own protocols to collect whole blood in K2EDTA tubes. For TCRbeta analysis, collaborator samples were shipped as frozen whole blood, as isolated PBMCs, or as DNA extracted from either sample type. Remarks on this clone: Its antigen remains unidentified. It has no much larger one-base neighbor in the sample; base qualities were not kept.

The receptor chain draws on TRBV6-2 or TRBV6-3 and TRBJ1-2; the D gene cannot be resolved reliably. The receptor was isolated from a woman aged 45-60 years with COVID-19, enrolled during active disease. Sequencing input: peripheral blood. In nucleotides, the sequence is TGTGCCAGCAGTCCGGTCTCTTATGGCTACACCTTC. This codes for CASSPVSYGYTF.